The T cell receptor beta chain under discussion was sequenced for a study of technical replicates of blood from a few donors. This clone was recorded a few times. Some clones are missing from TCRdb's copy, which holds only in-frame ones; the method was immunoSEQ multiplex PCR. The sample contains approximately 70,000 clones, just over 90% of which appear only once. The V end was cut by 0 bases, the J end by 6 bases, with 9 bases between. Per the germline V gene, CDR1 is LGHNA and CDR2 is YNFKEQ. There are 15 residues in the CDR3. The chain links TRBV4-2 to TRBJ1-6; no clear D gene. The specimen was PBMCs. The receptor was derived from a human donor in good health. Some clones in this sample may be carry-over from other donors' samples. CDR3 DNA: TGTGCCAGCAGCCAAGATCCAGGAAGTAATTCACCCCTCCACTTT. Encoded protein: CASSQDPGSNSPLHF.